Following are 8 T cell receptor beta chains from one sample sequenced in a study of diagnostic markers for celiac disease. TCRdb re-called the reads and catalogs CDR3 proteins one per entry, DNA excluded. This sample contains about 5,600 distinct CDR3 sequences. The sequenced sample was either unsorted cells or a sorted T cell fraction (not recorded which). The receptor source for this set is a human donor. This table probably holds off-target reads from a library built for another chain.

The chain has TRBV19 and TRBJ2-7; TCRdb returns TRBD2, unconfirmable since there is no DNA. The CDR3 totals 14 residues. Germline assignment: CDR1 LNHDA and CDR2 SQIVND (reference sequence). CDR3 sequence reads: CASSISSGEVEQYF.

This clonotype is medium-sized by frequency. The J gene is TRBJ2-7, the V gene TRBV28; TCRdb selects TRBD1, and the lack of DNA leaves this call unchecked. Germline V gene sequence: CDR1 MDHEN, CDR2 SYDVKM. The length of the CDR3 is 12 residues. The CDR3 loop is CASRDRVYEQYF.

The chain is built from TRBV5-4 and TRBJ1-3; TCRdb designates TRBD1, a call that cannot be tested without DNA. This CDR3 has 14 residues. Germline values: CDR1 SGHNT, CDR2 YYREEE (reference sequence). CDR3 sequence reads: CASNTGGSGNTIYF.

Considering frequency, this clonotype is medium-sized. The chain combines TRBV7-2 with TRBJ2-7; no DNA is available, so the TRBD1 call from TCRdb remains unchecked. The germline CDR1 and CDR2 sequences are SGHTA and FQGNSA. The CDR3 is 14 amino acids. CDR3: CASSLAKGGYEQYF.

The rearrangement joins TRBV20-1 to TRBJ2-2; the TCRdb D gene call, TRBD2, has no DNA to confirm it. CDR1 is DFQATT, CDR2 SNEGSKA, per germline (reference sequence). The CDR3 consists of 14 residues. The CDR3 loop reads CSARARAPDGELFF.

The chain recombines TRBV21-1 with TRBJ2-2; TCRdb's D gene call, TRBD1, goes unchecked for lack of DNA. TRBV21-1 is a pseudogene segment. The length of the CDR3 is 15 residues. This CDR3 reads CASSIGGMCPGELFF.

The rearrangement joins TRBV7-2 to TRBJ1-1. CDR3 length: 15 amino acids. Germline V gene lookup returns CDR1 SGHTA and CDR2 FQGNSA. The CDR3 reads CASSYSTVLNTEAFF. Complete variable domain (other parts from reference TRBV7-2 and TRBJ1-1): GAGVSQSPSNKVTEKGKDVELRCDPISGHTALYWYRQSLGQGLEFLIYFQGNSAPDKSGLPSDRFSAERTGGSVSTLTIQRTQQEDSAVYLCASSYSTVLNTEAFFGQGTRLTVV.

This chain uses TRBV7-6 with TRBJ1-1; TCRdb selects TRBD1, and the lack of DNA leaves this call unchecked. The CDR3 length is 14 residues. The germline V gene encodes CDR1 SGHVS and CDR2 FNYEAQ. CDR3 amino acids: CASSLYQGATEAFF. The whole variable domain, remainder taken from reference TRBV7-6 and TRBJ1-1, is GAGVSQSPRYKVTKRGQDVALRCDPISGHVSLYWYRQALGQGPEFLTYFNYEAQQDKSGLPNDRFSAERPEGSISTLTIQRTEQRDSAMYRCASSLYQGATEAFFGQGTRLTVV.